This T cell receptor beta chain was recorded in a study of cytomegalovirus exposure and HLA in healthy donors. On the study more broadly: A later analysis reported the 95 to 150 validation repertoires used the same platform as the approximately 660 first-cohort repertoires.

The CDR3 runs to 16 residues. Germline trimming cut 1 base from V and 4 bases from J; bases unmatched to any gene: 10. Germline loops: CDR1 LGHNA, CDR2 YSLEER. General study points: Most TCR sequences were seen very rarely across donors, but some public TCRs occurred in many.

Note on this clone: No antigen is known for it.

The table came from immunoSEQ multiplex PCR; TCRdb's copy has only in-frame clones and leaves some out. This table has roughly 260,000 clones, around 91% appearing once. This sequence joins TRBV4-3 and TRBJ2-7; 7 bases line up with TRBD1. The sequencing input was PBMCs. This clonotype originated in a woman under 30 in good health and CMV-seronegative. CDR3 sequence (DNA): TGCGCCAGCAGCCAAGCTGGACAGGAGATGGGATACGAGCAGTACTTC. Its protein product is CASSQAGQEMGYEQYF.